This TCR beta chain was recorded in a study of T cell changes during pregnancy in multiple sclerosis. Germline V gene lookup returns CDR1 SGDLS and CDR2 YYNGEE. V lost 0 bases and J lost 10, with 13 bases in between. The CDR3 sequence is 14 residues long. Data came from immunoSEQ multiplex PCR; TCRdb stores just in-frame clones and leaves some out. This table has 20,000 to 25,000 clones, roughly 93% appearing once. Sequenced here: CD8+ T cells from peripheral blood mononuclear cells, sampled in the third trimester of pregnancy. The source of this sequence is a female donor with multiple sclerosis, enrolled in a pregnancy study. The chain is built from TRBV9 and TRBJ2-2, with D possibly being TRBD1 (6 bases). This CDR3 is CASSVEDSYPELFF. CDR3 nucleotides: TGTGCCAGCAGCGTAGAGGACAGCTATCCGGAGCTGTTTTTT.